These 6 T cell receptor beta chains were all obtained from the same sample, sequenced in a study of blood T cell repertoires in COVID-19 (dated by TCRdb to 2018 to 2020). The library came from the immunoSEQ multiplex PCR assay. TCRdb took over this immuneACCESS table, retaining in-frame rearrangements with V and J assigned. Such tables are incomplete; in checked studies, under half of the missing clones stem from an unresolved V gene, and the remainder is unexplained. The sample table records about 210,000 clones; around 86% of these occur just once. The top ten hold 7.2% of the sample. Sequencing was carried out using PBMCs or T cells enriched from blood (not recorded which). The origin of the receptors is a young man in a cohort exposed to, infected with or recovered from COVID-19 (not recorded which).

The V gene is TRBV14, the J gene TRBJ2-2; D is ambiguous. The germline gives CDR1 SGHDN, CDR2 FVKESK. V lost 2 bases and J 1 base, leaving 8 bases between the germline ends. The CDR3 spans 15 residues. The CDR3 reads CASSQLGGNTGELFF. CDR3 nucleotides: TGTGCCAGCAGCCAATTAGGCGGGAACACCGGGGAGCTGTTTTTT.

The chain has TRBV4-1 and TRBJ1-1; the D is unclear. The CDR3 has 15 amino acids. The V and J ends lost 0 bases and 8 bases respectively, with 16 bases between them. Germline V lookup: CDR1 MGHRA, CDR2 YSYEKL. The CDR3 loop reads CASSQDRTPSSEAFF. CDR3 bases: TGCGCCAGCAGCCAAGATAGGACTCCGTCTTCCGAAGCTTTCTTT.

V gene TRBV5-6 combines with J gene TRBJ1-4; D uncertain. The CDR3 contains 15 residues. From germline, CDR1 is SGHDT and CDR2 YYEEEE. V shed 6 bases and J shed 8 bases, with 20 bases lying between them. CDR3 region: CASKSRRQPGEKLFF. CDR3 nucleotides: TGTGCCAGCAAATCGAGGAGGCAACCCGGAGAAAAACTGTTTTTT.

The rearrangement links TRBV5-4 to TRBJ1-1; D uncertain. This CDR3 comprises 14 residues. The germline CDR1 and CDR2 sequences are SGHNT and YYREEE (reference sequence). Trimming removed 0 bases at V and 1 base at J, with 7 bases between. The CDR3, as DNA: TGTGCCAGCAGCTTGGCGAGGGCGAACACTGAAGCTTTCTTT. Amino acid sequence: CASSLARANTEAFF.

The rearrangement links TRBV13 to TRBJ1-5; 7 bases are a match to TRBD1. Germline CDR1 PRHDT, CDR2 FYEKMQ (reference sequence). J gave up 3 bases and V 3 bases, and 2 bases lay outside the gene matches. This CDR3 contains 14 residues. CDR3 loop: CASSFGQDNQPQHF. For the CDR3, the DNA is TGTGCCAGCAGCTTCGGACAGGACAATCAGCCCCAGCATTTT.

The chain joins TRBV28 to TRBJ1-1, with D hard to call. The V end was cut by 8 bases, the J end by 1 base, with 11 bases between. Germline V lookup: CDR1 MDHEN, CDR2 SYDVKM. The CDR3 runs to 13 residues. CDR3 sequence (DNA): TGTGCCAGCTCGTTGACAAGGAACACTGAAGCTTTCTTT. It translates to CASSLTRNTEAFF.